Listed here is a single T cell receptor (beta chain). Other DNA sequences from this sample encode an identical CDR3 as well. PCR amplification relied on 60 Vbeta primers (plus 13 Jbeta primers). Generated by immunoSEQ multiplex PCR, the TCRdb table keeps only in-frame clones and is missing some. Its listing shows 75,000 to 95,000 clones. The entry originates in a study of cytomegalovirus exposure and HLA in healthy donors. The wider study: The roughly 120 million unique TCR beta sequences, from about 179 million T cells, were found by an earlier analysis.

Germline assignment: CDR1 MNHEY and CDR2 SVGAGI. With V trimmed by 6 bases and J by 8 bases, 11 bases remained unmatched. The CDR3 extends over 15 amino acids. J is TRBJ1-5 and V is TRBV6-5; 9 bases agree with TRBD1. Sequencing was performed on PBMCs. The clonotype comes from a woman aged 55-70 years in good health and CMV-seronegative. The CDR3 here is CASRPGTGTHEPQHF. The DNA for the CDR3 is TGTGCCAGCAGACCCGGGACAGGGACCCATGAGCCCCAGCATTTT.